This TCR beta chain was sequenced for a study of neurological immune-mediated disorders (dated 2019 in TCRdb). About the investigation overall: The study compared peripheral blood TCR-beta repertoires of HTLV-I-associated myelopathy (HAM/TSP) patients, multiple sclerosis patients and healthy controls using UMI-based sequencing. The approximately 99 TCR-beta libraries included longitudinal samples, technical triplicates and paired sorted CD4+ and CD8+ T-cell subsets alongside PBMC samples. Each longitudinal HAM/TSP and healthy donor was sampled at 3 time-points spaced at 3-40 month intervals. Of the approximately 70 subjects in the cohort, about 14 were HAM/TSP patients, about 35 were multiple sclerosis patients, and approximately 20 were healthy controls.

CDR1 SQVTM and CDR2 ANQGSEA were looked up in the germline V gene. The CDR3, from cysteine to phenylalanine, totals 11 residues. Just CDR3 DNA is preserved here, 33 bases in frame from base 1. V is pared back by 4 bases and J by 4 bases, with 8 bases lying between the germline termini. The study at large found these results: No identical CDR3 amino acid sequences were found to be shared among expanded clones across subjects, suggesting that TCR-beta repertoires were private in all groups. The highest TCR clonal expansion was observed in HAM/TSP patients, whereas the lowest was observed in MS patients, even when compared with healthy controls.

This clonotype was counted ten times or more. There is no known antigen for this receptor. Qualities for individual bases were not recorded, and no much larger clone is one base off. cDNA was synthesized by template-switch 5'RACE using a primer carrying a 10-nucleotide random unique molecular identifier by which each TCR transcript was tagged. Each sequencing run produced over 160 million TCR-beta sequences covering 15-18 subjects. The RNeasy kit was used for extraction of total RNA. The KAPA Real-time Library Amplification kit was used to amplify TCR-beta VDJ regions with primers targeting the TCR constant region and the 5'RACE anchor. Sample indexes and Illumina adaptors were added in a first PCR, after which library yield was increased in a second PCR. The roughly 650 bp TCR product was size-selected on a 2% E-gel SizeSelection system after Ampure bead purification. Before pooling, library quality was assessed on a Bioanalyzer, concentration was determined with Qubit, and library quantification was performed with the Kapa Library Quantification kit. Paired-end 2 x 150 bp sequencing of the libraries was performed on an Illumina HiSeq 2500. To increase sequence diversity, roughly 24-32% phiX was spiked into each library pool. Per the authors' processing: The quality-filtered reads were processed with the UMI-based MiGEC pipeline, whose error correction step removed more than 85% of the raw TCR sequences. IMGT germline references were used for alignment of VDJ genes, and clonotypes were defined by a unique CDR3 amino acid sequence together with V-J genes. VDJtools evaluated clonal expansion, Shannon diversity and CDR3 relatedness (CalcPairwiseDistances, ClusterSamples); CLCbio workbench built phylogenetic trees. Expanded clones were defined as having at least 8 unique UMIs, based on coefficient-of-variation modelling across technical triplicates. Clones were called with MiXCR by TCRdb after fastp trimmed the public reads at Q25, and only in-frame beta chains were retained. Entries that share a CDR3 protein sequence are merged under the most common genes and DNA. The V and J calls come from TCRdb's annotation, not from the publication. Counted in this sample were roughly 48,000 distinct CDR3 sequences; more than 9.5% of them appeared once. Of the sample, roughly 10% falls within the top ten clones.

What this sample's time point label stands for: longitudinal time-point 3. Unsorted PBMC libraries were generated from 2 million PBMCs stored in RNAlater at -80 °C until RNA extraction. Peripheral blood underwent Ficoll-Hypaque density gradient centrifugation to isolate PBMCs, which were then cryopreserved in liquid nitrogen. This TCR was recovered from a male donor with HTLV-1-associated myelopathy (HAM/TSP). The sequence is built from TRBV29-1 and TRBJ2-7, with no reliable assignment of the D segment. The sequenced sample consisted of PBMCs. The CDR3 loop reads CSVGKGYEQYF. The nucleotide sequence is TGCAGCGTTGGAAAAGGGTACGAGCAGTACTTC.